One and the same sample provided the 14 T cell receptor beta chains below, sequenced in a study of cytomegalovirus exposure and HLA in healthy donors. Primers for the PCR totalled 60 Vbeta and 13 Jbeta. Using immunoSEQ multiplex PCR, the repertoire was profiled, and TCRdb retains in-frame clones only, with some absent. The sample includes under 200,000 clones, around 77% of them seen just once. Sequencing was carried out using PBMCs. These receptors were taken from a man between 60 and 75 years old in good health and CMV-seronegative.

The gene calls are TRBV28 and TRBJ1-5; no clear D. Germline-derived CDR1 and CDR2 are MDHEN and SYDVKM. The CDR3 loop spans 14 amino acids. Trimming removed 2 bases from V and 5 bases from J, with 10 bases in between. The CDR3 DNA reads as TGTGCCAGCAGTTTACAGAGGCGGCATCAGCCCCAGCATTTT. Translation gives CASSLQRRHQPQHF.

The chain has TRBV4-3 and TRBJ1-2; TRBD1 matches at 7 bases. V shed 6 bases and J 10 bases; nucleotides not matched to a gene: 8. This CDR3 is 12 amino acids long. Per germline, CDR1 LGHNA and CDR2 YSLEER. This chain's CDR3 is CASSLTTGTYTF. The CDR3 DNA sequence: TGCGCCAGCAGTTTGACGACAGGGACCTACACCTTC.

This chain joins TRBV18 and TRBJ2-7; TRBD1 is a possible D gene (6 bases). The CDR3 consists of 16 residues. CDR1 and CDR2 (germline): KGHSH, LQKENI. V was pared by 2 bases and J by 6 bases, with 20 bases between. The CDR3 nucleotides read TGTGCCAGCTCACCAGGGGTGAGGGGGAAGTTGGGCGAGCAGTACTTC. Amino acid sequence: CASSPGVRGKLGEQYF. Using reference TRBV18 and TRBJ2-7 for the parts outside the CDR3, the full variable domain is NAGVMQNPRHLVRRRGQEARLRCSPMKGHSHVYWYRQLPEEGLKFMVYLQKENIIDESGMPKERFSAEFPKEGPSILRIQQVVRGDSAAYFCASSPGVRGKLGEQYFGPGTRLTVT.

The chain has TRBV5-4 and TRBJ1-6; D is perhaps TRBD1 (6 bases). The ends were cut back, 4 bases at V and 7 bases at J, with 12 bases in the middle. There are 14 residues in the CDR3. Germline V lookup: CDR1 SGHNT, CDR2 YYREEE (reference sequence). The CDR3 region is CASSPGATNSPLHF. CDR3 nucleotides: TGTGCCAGCAGCCCAGGGGCGACCAATTCACCCCTCCACTTT.

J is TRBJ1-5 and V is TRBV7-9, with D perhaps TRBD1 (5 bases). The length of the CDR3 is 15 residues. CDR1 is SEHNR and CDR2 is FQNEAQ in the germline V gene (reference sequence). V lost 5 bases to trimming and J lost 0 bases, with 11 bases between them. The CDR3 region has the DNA TGTGCCAGCAGCCCGCGTGGGGCTAGCAATCAGCCCCAGCATTTT. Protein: CASSPRGASNQPQHF.

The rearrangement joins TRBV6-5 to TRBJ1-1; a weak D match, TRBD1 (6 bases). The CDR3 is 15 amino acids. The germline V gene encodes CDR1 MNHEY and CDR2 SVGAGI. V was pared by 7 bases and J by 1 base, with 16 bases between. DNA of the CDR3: TGTGCCAGCAATGCACGTGGACAGTCGAACACTGAAGCTTTCTTT. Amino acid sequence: CASNARGQSNTEAFF.

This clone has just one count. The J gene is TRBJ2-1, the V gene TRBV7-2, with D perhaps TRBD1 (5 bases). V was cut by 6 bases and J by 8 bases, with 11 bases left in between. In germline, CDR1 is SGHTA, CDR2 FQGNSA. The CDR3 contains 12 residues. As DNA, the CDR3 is TGTGCCAGCAGACGACCAGGGTATGAGCAGTTCTTC. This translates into CASRRPGYEQFF.

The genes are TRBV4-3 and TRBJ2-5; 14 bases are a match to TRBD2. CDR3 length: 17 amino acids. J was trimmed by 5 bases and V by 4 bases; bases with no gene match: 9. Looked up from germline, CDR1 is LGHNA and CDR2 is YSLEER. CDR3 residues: CASSPTTSGRAGETQYF. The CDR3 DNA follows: TGCGCCAGCAGCCCAACGACTAGCGGGAGGGCCGGGGAGACCCAGTACTTC.

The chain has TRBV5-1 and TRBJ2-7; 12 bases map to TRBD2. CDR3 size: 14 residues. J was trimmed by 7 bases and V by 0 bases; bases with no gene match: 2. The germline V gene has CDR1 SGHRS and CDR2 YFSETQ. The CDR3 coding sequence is TGCGCCAGCAGCTTGGGACTAGCGGGAGAAGAGCAGTACTTC. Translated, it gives CASSLGLAGEEQYF.

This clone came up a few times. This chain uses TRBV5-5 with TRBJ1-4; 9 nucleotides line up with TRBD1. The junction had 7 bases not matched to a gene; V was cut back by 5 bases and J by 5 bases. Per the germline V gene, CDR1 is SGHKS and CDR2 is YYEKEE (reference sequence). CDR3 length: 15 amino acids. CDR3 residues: CASSSPDRGNEKLFF. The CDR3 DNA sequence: TGTGCCAGCAGTTCCCCGGACAGGGGAAATGAAAAACTGTTTTTT.

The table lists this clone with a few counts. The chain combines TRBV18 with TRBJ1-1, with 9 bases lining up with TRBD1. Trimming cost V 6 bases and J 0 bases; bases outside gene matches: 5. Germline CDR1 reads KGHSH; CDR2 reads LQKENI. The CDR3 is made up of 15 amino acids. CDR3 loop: CASSIGQGMNTEAFF. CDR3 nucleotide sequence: TGTGCCAGCTCGATTGGACAGGGGATGAACACTGAAGCTTTCTTT.

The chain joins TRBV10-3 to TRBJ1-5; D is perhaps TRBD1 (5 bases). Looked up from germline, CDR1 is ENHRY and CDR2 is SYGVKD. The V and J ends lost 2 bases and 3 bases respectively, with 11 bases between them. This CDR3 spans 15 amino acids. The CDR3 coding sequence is TGTGCCATCAGTGAGGGGGGGGGAATCAATCAGCCCCAGCATTTT. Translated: CAISEGGGINQPQHF.

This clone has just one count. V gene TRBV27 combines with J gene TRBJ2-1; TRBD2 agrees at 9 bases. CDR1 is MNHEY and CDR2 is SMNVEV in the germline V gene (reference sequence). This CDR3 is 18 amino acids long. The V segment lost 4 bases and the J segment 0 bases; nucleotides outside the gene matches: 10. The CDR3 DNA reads TGTGCCAGCAGTTCCGGACTAGCGCTAGTAAGCTCCTACAATGAGCAGTTCTTC. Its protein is CASSSGLALVSSYNEQFF.

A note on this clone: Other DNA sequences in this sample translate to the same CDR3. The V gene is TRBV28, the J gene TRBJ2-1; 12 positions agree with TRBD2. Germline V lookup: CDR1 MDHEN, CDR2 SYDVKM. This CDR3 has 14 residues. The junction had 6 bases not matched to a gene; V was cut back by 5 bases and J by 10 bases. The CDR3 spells CASSRGLAGREQFF. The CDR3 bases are TGTGCCAGCAGTCGAGGACTAGCGGGAAGAGAGCAGTTCTTC.